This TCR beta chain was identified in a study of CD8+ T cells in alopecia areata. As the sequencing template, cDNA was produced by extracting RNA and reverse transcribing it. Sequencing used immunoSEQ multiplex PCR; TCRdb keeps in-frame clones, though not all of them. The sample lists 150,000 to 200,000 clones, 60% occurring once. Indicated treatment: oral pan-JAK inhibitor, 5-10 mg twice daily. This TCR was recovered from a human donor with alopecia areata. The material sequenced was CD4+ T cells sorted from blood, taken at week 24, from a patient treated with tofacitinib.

The CDR3 is CASSDRPGQGPTEAFF. Written as DNA, the CDR3 is TGTGCCAGCAGTGATCGACCGGGACAGGGTCCCACTGAAGCTTTCTTT. The genes are TRBV25-1 and TRBJ1-1, with 9 bases that match TRBD1. V lost 3 bases to trimming and J lost 4 bases; unmatched junction nucleotides: 9. Looked up from germline, CDR1 is MGHDK and CDR2 is SYGVNS. The CDR3 extends over 16 amino acids.